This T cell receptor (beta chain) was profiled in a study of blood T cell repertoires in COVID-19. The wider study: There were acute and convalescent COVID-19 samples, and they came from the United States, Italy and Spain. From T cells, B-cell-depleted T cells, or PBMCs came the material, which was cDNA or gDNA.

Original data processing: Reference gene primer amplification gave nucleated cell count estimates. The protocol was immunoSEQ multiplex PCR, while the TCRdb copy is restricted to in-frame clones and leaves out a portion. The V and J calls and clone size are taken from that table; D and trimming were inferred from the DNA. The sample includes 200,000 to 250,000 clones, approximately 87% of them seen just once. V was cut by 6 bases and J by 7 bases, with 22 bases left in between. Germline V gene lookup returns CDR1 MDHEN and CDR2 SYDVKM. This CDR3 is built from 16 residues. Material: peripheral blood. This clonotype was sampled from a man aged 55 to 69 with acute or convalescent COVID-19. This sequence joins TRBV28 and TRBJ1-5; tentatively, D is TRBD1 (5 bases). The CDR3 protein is CASSPPGGSFRQPQHF. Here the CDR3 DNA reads TGTGCCAGCAGCCCACCCGGGGGGTCATTCCGGCAGCCCCAGCATTTT.